A single sample is the source of the 27 T cell receptor beta chains below, sequenced in a study of regulatory T cells in long-lasting Graves disease. For TCR beta, libraries came from iRepertoire HTBI primers and Arm-PCR of CDR3 regions. TCRdb called the multiplex PCR reads again in MiXCR, with one record for every CDR3 protein. Of about 220,000 distinct CDR3 sequences detected, about 16% appear once; the ten largest clones hold roughly a fifth. The time point denotes: newly diagnosed GD, antithyroid drugs for less than 3 months. Following extraction of RNA from PBMCs, that RNA was used to make the TCR library. The starting material was peripheral blood mononuclear cells (PBMCs), obtained at new diagnosis, from a patient treated with antithyroid drugs. The receptors were gathered from a female donor with Graves disease.

This clonotype has at least ten counts. The rearrangement joins TRBV7-2 to TRBJ2-2, with 8 bases matching TRBD2. The CDR3 runs to 20 residues. Losses at the gene ends were 1 base for V and 0 bases for J; bases not matched to a gene: 13. CDR1 SGHTA and CDR2 FQGNSA come from the germline V gene. Here the CDR3 DNA reads TGTGCCAGCAGCTTAGTCGCGACCCTTAGCGGGGACGCGAACACCGGGGAGCTGTTTTTT. As protein: CASSLVATLSGDANTGELFF.

This clonotype has at least ten counts. This chain uses TRBV24-1 with TRBJ2-4, with D perhaps matching TRBD1 (7 bases). Germline V gives CDR1 KGHDR, CDR2 SFDVKD. This CDR3 has 16 residues. V was pared by 5 bases and J by 4 bases, with 17 bases between. The CDR3 DNA reads TGTGCCACCAGTGCCTTAGACAGGGCGGGGAAAAACATTCAGTACTTC. Encoded protein: CATSALDRAGKNIQYF.

This clonotype was counted between two and nine times. A much larger clonotype is one base distant, so this may be a read error. The chain joins TRBV30 to TRBJ2-1; TRBD2 agrees at 11 bases. V was clipped by 5 bases and J by 8 bases; unmatched bases: 11. The CDR3 is made up of 15 amino acids. Germline V gives CDR1 GTSNPN, CDR2 SVGIG (reference sequence). In DNA, the CDR3 is TGTGCCTGGGGGATGGGACTAGCGGTCCCCTATGAGCAGTTCTTC. It specifies CAWGMGLAVPYEQFF.

At least ten counts were recorded for this clonotype. The V and J genes are TRBV18 and TRBJ1-1; 9 bases are shared with TRBD1. The germline CDR1 and CDR2 sequences are KGHSH and LQKENI. This CDR3 region has 20 residues. The J segment lost 0 bases and the V segment lost 2 bases, leaving 16 bases of the junction unmatched. CDR3 sequence reads: CASSPKSPGQGGSMNTEAFF. The DNA for the CDR3 is TGTGCCAGCTCACCAAAGAGCCCGGGACAGGGAGGTAGCATGAACACTGAAGCTTTCTTT.

In its sample, this clonotype was seen a few times. Possible read error: a much larger clone is one base away. J is TRBJ1-6 and V is TRBV27; the D is unclear. The CDR3 is 14 amino acids. CDR1 is MNHEY, CDR2 SMNVEV, per germline (reference sequence). The CDR3 DNA reads as TGTGCCAGCAGTTTTGAGGGAATTGGGTCACCCCTCTACTTT. This codes for CASSFEGIGSPLYF.

This clonotype appeared a single time. V gene TRBV5-6 combines with J gene TRBJ2-1, with 13 nucleotides matching TRBD2. CDR3 length: 20 residues. With V trimmed by 0 bases and J by 4 bases, 13 bases remained unmatched. Germline V CDR1 and CDR2: SGHDT, YYEEEE. This chain's CDR3 is CASSLARLAGGGTAYNEQFF. CDR3 DNA sequence: TGTGCCAGCAGCTTGGCCAGACTAGCGGGAGGTGGGACAGCATACAATGAGCAGTTCTTC.

This clonotype was seen a handful of times. The rearrangement links TRBV5-4 to TRBJ1-1; 10 bases fit TRBD1. CDR1 and CDR2 (germline): SGHNT, YYREEE (reference sequence). The CDR3 is made up of 16 amino acids. The J segment lost 9 bases and the V segment lost 0 bases, leaving 11 bases of the junction unmatched. CDR3 bases: TGTGCCAGCAGCTTGGTTGCCGGGACAGGGGACCCTAAAGCTTTCTTT. Translating gives CASSLVAGTGDPKAFF.

Many counts were recorded for this clonotype. The chain joins TRBV20-1 to TRBJ2-7; D may correspond to TRBD1 or TRBD2 (5 bases each). Trimming removed 3 bases at V and 4 bases at J, with 13 bases between. CDR3 length equals 13 residues. The V gene's germline CDR1 is DFQATT and CDR2 SNEGSKA (reference sequence). CDR3 sequence: CSASDGAAYEQYF. The DNA for the CDR3 is TGCAGTGCTAGTGACGGGGCCGCATACGAGCAGTACTTC.

This clonotype has only a few counts. The chain couples TRBV11-2 to TRBJ2-2; 11 bases are a match to TRBD2. This CDR3 contains 15 residues. V lost 4 bases, J lost 5 bases, and 3 bases stayed unmatched. Germline lookup yields CDR1 SGHAT and CDR2 FQNNGV. The CDR3 is CASSSASGRTGELFF. Here the CDR3 DNA reads TGTGCCAGCAGCTCCGCTAGCGGGAGGACCGGGGAGCTGTTTTTT.

This clonotype was recorded many times. The gene calls are TRBV30 and TRBJ1-6, with 7 bases identical to TRBD1. Trimming removed 6 bases from V and 10 bases from J; junction bases left unmatched: 9. The CDR3 loop spans 13 amino acids. Germline CDR1 and CDR2: GTSNPN and SVGIG (reference sequence). CDR3 bases: TGTGCCTGCCAGACAGGGCAAGGGTCACCCCTCCACTTT. The encoded protein is CACQTGQGSPLHF. The variable domain in full, with the rest retrieved from reference TRBV30 and TRBJ1-6, is SQTIHQWPATLVQPVGSPLSLECTVEGTSNPNLYWYRQAAGRGLQLLFYSVGIGQISSEVPQNLSASRPQDRQFILSSKKLLLSDSGFYLCACQTGQGSPLHFGNGTRLTVT.

This clonotype was found many times. The V and J genes are TRBV7-3 and TRBJ1-1; 9 bases are shared with TRBD1. J was trimmed by 6 bases and V by 0 bases; bases with no gene match: 5. Per the germline V gene, CDR1 is SGHTA and CDR2 is FQGTGA. This CDR3 has 15 residues. The CDR3: CASSLTGTGYAEAFF. In nucleotides, the CDR3 is TGTGCCAGCAGCTTAACAGGGACAGGGTACGCTGAAGCTTTCTTT. The full variable domain, its missing parts supplied by reference TRBV7-3 and TRBJ1-1, is GAGVSQTPSNKVTEKGKYVELRCDPISGHTALYWYRQSLGQGPEFLIYFQGTGAADDSGLPNDRFFAVRPEGSVSTLKIQRTERGDSAVYLCASSLTGTGYAEAFFGQGTRLTVV.

This clonotype was seen repeatedly, ten times or more. The chain combines TRBV27 with TRBJ1-5; no clear D gene. CDR3 length equals 13 residues. V was pared by 4 bases and J by 7 bases, with 11 bases between. Germline CDR1 MNHEY, CDR2 SMNVEV (reference sequence). CDR3 region: CASSSFLGQPQHF. The CDR3, as DNA: TGTGCCAGCAGTTCTTTCCTGGGACAGCCCCAGCATTTT.

The chain recombines TRBV16 with TRBJ2-1; TRBD1 matches 10 bases. CDR3 length: 16 amino acids. Germline V CDR1 and CDR2: KGHSY, FQNENV. V dropped 2 bases and J dropped 7; count of bases not matched to a gene: 8. In DNA, the CDR3 is TGTGCCAGCAGCCAACACCGGGACAGGGGTTTTAATGAGCAGTTCTTC. Protein product: CASSQHRDRGFNEQFF. Based on the CDR3 plus reference TRBV16 and TRBJ2-1, the full variable domain is GEEVAQTPKHLVRGEGQKAKLYCAPIKGHSYVFWYQQVLKNEFKFLISFQNENVFDETGMPKERFSAKCLPNSPCSLEIQATKLEDSAVYFCASSQHRDRGFNEQFFGPGTRLTVL.

In this sample, this clonotype turned up many times. This sequence joins TRBV7-3 and TRBJ2-2; D may match TRBD1 or TRBD2 (5 bases each). This CDR3 is built from 16 residues. Trimming pared 4 bases from V and 0 bases from J, leaving 12 bases between. CDR1 is SGHTA and CDR2 is FQGTGA in the germline V gene. The CDR3 DNA sequence: TGTGCCAGCAGCTCAGGGACGGCCGCGAACACCGGGGAGCTGTTTTTT. Residues: CASSSGTAANTGELFF.

Many counts were recorded for this clonotype. The rearrangement uses TRBV24-1 and TRBJ2-5; no definite D call. The CDR3 extends over 14 amino acids. Germline CDR1 reads KGHDR; CDR2 reads SFDVKD. The germline V and J ends were trimmed by 4 bases and 4 bases, with 12 bases remaining between them. The CDR3 is CATSEPDRPETQYF. For the CDR3, the DNA is TGTGCCACCAGTGAACCGGACCGTCCAGAGACCCAGTACTTC.

This clonotype came up many times. The V and J genes are TRBV20-1 and TRBJ2-3, with 7 nucleotides matching TRBD1. Germline loops: CDR1 DFQATT, CDR2 SNEGSKA (reference sequence). V was clipped by 3 bases and J by 0 bases; unmatched bases: 6. The CDR3 totals 15 residues. The CDR3 protein is CSARGTGASTDTQYF. The CDR3 coding sequence is TGCAGTGCTAGGGGTACAGGGGCAAGCACAGATACGCAGTATTTT.

This clonotype was observed many times. The gene calls are TRBV20-1 and TRBJ2-3, with D perhaps matching TRBD2 (6 bases). There are 15 residues in the CDR3. V was cut by 4 bases and J by 4 bases, with 18 bases left in between. Germline lookup yields CDR1 DFQATT and CDR2 SNEGSKA (reference sequence). This chain's CDR3 is CSATSLTGVPDTQYF. The CDR3 DNA sequence: TGCAGTGCTACCTCCCTTACGGGGGTTCCAGATACGCAGTATTTT.

There are many counts of this clonotype. Mismatch with germline at one junction end may stem from a read error. This chain connects TRBV11-2 to TRBJ1-2; 7 bases align to TRBD1. The germline V gene encodes CDR1 SGHAT and CDR2 FQNNGV. This CDR3 spans 13 amino acids. The CDR3 region is CASSPGTAYGYTF. The DNA for the CDR3 is TGCGCCAGCAGCCCCGGGACAGCCTATGGCTACACCTTC.

This clonotype was seen repeatedly, ten times or more. The rearrangement links TRBV11-2 to TRBJ2-7, with a possible D match to TRBD1 (6 bases). Per the germline V gene, CDR1 is SGHAT and CDR2 is FQNNGV. The CDR3 has 18 residues. V was clipped by 2 bases and J by 3 bases, with 23 bases between them. CDR3 coding DNA: TGTGCCAGCAGCTTAACCGGGACATATTATAAGGAGTACTACGAGCAGTACTTC. Protein: CASSLTGTYYKEYYEQYF.

In this sample, this clonotype turned up a few times. This probably arose from a read error, given a far larger clone one base away. V and J are TRBV7-2 and TRBJ2-7; D gene uncertain. The ends were cut back, 3 bases at V and 1 base at J, with 7 bases in the middle. The V gene's germline CDR1 is SGHTA and CDR2 FQGNSA. The CDR3 is 13 residues long. The DNA of the CDR3 is TGTGCCAGCAGCTTTGAACGGTCCTACGAGCAGTACTTC. Amino acid sequence: CASSFERSYEQYF.

This clonotype was counted at least ten times. The chain carries TRBV4-1 and TRBJ2-2; TRBD1 aligns across 9 bases. Unmatched junction bases numbered 9, after V lost 2 bases and J lost 5 bases. From germline, CDR1 is MGHRA and CDR2 YSYEKL. The CDR3 is 17 amino acids. This chain's CDR3 is CASSQKGGTGLTGELFF. Written as DNA, the CDR3 is TGCGCCAGCAGCCAAAAAGGGGGGACAGGGCTGACCGGGGAGCTGTTTTTT.

This clonotype was seen many times. V usage is TRBV7-8 and J usage is TRBJ2-5; 7 nucleotides align to TRBD2. The CDR3 has 14 residues. Per germline, CDR1 SGHVS and CDR2 FQNEAQ. The J segment lost 4 bases and the V segment lost 3 bases, leaving 5 bases of the junction unmatched. The CDR3 protein is CASSFFTSVETQYF. The DNA of the CDR3 is TGTGCCAGCAGCTTCTTCACTAGCGTAGAGACCCAGTACTTC.

This clonotype was observed at least ten times. The genes are TRBV12-3 or TRBV12-4 and TRBJ1-5; no definite D call. This CDR3 spans 13 amino acids. V was shortened by 2 bases and J by 11 bases, with 13 bases between the two germline ends. The CDR3 DNA sequence: TGTGCCAGCAGTTTAACGGCGGTGGTCTCCCAGCATTTT. It yields the protein CASSLTAVVSQHF.

The V call is TRBV28, the J call TRBJ2-7; D is perhaps TRBD1 or TRBD2 (5 bases each). Germline CDR1 reads MDHEN; CDR2 reads SYDVKM. Trimming left V 4 bases short and J 1 base short, with 11 bases between. The CDR3 is 14 amino acids. The CDR3 here is CASSSGTYSYEQYF. In DNA, the CDR3 is TGTGCCAGCAGTTCCGGGACGTATTCCTACGAGCAGTACTTC.

This clonotype appeared many times. This rearrangement joins TRBV9 to TRBJ2-2; 7 bases are shared with TRBD1. CDR3 size: 16 residues. The germline CDR1 and CDR2 sequences are SGDLS and YYNGEE. V trimming: 4 bases; J trimming: 5 bases; junction bases outside the gene matches: 11. CDR3 DNA sequence: TGTGCCAGCAGCTTACCCCGGACAGGCGGGACCGGGGAGCTGTTTTTT. As protein: CASSLPRTGGTGELFF.

The chain has TRBV5-4 and TRBJ2-1; 8 bases line up with TRBD2. Trimming cost V 5 bases and J 6 bases; bases outside gene matches: 10. Germline V gene lookup returns CDR1 SGHNT and CDR2 YYREEE (reference sequence). The CDR3 has 15 amino acids. Here the CDR3 reads CASSVGWLAGNEQFF. The CDR3 bases are TGTGCCAGCAGTGTTGGGTGGCTAGCGGGCAATGAGCAGTTCTTC.

This clonotype was observed many times. The chain couples TRBV30 to TRBJ2-3; D perhaps matches TRBD2 (6 bases). Trimming cost V 5 bases and J 2 bases, with 11 bases left between them. The CDR3 loop spans 13 amino acids. Germline loops: CDR1 GTSNPN, CDR2 SVGIG (reference sequence). In nucleotides, the CDR3 is TGTGCCTGGGGGGAGGACTACACAGATACGCAGTATTTT. Translating it yields CAWGEDYTDTQYF.